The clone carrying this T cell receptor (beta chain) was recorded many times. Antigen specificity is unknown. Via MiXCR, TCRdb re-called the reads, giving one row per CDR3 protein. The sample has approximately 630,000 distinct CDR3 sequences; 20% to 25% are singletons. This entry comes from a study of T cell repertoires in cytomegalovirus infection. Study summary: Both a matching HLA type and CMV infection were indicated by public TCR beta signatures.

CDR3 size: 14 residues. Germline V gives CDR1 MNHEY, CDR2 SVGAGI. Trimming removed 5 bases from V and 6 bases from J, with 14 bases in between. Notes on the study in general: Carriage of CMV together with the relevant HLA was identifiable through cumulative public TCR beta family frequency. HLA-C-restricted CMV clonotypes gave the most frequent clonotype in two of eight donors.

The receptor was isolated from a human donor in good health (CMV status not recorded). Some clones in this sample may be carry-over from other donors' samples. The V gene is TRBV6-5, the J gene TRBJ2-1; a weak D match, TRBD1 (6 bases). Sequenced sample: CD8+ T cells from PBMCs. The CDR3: CASSLSTGPNEQFF. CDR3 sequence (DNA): TGTGCCAGCAGTCTTAGTACAGGGCCCAATGAGCAGTTCTTC.